What follows describes a single T cell receptor beta chain. Its binding antigen is unknown. Base qualities were left out, and no much larger clone turns up one base away. The immunoSEQ Assay was used to immunosequence TCRbeta CDR3 regions from genomic DNA. Prior to high-throughput sequencing, genomic DNA was amplified by bias-controlled multiplex PCR. In the authors' own workflow: To quantify the absolute abundance of each unique TCRbeta CDR3 region, the sequences were collapsed and filtered. Clonality, defined as 1 minus Pielou's evenness, was calculated using only productive rearrangements. A previously published method was used to identify clones whose frequencies were significantly greater in on-treatment samples than in baseline samples. Not all clones reach the TCRdb copy of this immuneACCESS table, which keeps in-frame sequences only. Checked studies attribute under half of the gap to unresolved V genes and leave the rest unexplained. That table gives V, J and clone size, and the DNA gave D and trimming. Within this sample are roughly 23,000 clones, with around 80% of them counted one time only. Clones ranked in the top ten supply more than 25% of the sample.

The data originate from a study of sequential checkpoint blockade in melanoma (dated by TCRdb to about 2019). With respect to the entire study: Patients were randomized 1:1 to first-line nivolumab followed by ipilimumab (arm A) or ipilimumab followed by nivolumab (arm B). Maintenance nivolumab was given following each of the two trial sequences. The paper's findings and limits, for the study overall: The model for predicting response that combines TCR metrics with mutation burden needs to be validated in larger, independent patient cohorts.

V and J are truncated by 3 bases and 5 bases respectively, leaving an intervening sequence of 7 bases. Per the germline V gene (reference sequence), MNHEY is the CDR1 and SMNVEV is the CDR2. The CDR3 spans 13 residues, from the cysteine through the phenylalanine. CDR3 DNA is the only sequence kept; it has 39 bases, read in frame from the first base. The treatment or condition tag for this specimen amounts to: randomized to nivolumab then ipilimumab (arm A) or the reverse (arm B). Prior DNA-damaging chemotherapy had not been received by any trial patient. Live CD3+CD8+ cells negative for CD19 and CD56 were sorted from thawed PBMCs on a FACS Aria II flow cytometer. The samples were obtained from melanoma patients enrolled in CheckMate 064, an open-label, randomized phase II trial testing sequential checkpoint blockade. Peripheral blood mononuclear cells were collected by leukapheresis, purified using Ficoll-Paque, and frozen in human serum containing roughly 9.4% DMSO. Immediately after sorting, the purity of the sorted blood CD3+CD8+ cells was confirmed to be >98%, and DNA was then extracted.

Sequencing was performed on CD8+ T cells sorted from blood (inferred from file names), taken from a patient given nivolumab and ipilimumab in sequence. The clonotype originates from a human donor with melanoma. The chain is made from TRBV27 and TRBJ1-4; the D gene cannot be resolved reliably. The CDR3 sequence is CASSFLENEKLFF. The DNA is as follows: TGTGCCAGCAGTTTCCTGGAGAATGAAAAACTGTTTTTT.